This T cell receptor (beta chain) stems from a study of blood T cell repertoires in COVID-19. In the study overall: Samples of COVID-19 (acute and convalescent) were obtained from the United States, Italy and Spain. T cells, B-cell-depleted T cells, or PBMCs supplied cDNA or gDNA.

Authors' processing steps: Reference gene primer amplification gave nucleated cell count estimates. The data were produced by immunoSEQ multiplex PCR, yet TCRdb's version contains in-frame clones alone and is incomplete. V and J calls plus clone size are reproduced from that table; the DNA served to infer D and trimming. Of a few hundred thousand clones in the sample, around 83% were seen once. The CDR3 sequence is 12 residues long. Trimming took off 5 bases at V and 6 bases at J, with 7 bases between the two ends. The germline V gene encodes CDR1 SEHNR and CDR2 FQNEAQ (reference sequence). This clonotype originated in a man older than 75 with acute or convalescent COVID-19. Sequences were obtained from peripheral blood. The chain recombines TRBV7-9 with TRBJ1-4; possible D gene TRBD1, 6 bases. The CDR3 here is CASSRTDEKLFF. The CDR3 nucleotides are TGTGCCAGCAGCCGGACAGATGAAAAACTGTTTTTT.